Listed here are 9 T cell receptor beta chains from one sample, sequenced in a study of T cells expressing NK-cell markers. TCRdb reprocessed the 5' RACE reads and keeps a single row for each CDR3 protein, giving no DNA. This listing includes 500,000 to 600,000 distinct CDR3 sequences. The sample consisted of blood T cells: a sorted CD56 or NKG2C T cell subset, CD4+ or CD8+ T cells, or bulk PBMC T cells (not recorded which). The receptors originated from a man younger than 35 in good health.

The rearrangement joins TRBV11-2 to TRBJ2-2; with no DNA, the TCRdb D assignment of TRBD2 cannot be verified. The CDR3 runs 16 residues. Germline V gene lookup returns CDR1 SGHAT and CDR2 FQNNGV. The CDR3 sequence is CASSLVGLAWAGELFF.

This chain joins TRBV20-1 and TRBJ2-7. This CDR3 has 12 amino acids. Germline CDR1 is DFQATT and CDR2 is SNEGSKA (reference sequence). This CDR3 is CSASDGPYEQYF.

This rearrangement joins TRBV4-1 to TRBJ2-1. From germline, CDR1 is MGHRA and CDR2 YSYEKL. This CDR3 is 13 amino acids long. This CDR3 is CASSQWDYNEQFF.

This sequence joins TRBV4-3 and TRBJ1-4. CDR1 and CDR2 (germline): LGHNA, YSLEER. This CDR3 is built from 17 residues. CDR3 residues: CASSQESPRRSSEKLFF.

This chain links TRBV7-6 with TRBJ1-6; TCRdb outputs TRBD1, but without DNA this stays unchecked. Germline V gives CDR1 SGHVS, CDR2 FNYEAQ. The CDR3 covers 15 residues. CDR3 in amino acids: CASSSRDSINSPLHF.

The CDR3 reads CASSPGPVEKLFF. The chain has TRBV6-5 and TRBJ1-4. CDR3 size: 13 residues. CDR1 and CDR2 from the germline V gene are MNHEY and SVGAGI.

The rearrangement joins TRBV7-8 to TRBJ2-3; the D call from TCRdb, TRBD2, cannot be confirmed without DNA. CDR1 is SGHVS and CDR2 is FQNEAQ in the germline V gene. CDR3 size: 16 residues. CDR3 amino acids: CASSFEDGRVTDTQYF.

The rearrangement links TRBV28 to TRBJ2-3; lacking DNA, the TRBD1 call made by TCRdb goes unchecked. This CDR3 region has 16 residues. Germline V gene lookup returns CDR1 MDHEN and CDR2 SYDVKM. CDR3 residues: CASSFFSGSGSDTQYF.

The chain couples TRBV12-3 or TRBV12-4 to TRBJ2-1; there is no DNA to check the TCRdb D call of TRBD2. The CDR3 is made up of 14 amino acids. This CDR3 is CASSLGGVSGGPFF.